Here is one T cell receptor beta chain with its context. These data originate in a study of long-term antiretroviral therapy in people with HIV. This was the immunoSEQ v3.0 assay at survey level. Only in-frame clones appear in the TCRdb table, and some are missing; sequencing was by immunoSEQ multiplex PCR. The sample yields approximately 28,000 clones, 70% to 85% seen once. There are 15 residues in the CDR3. From germline, CDR1 is SGHVS and CDR2 FQNEAQ. V was shortened by 2 bases and J by 3 bases, with 13 bases between the two germline ends. The sample was unsorted PBMCs, taken 0.8 years before starting antiretroviral therapy. The TCR was taken from a man aged 18 to 30 with HIV. This chain connects TRBV7-8 to TRBJ2-5; D may be TRBD2 (5 bases). The CDR3 sequence: CASSLPRTPKETQYF. DNA of the CDR3: TGTGCCAGCAGCTTACCCCGGACTCCTAAAGAGACCCAGTACTTC.